This T cell receptor beta chain was profiled in a study of cytomegalovirus exposure and HLA in healthy donors. With 60 Vbeta and 13 Jbeta primers, the PCR was carried out. Method: immunoSEQ multiplex PCR; TCRdb's copy keeps in-frame clones and lacks some. Of 50,000 to 55,000 clones in the sample, about 81% were seen once. From germline, CDR1 is MNHEY and CDR2 SVGAGI. The CDR3 length is 14 residues. Trimming cost V 3 bases and J 4 bases, with 9 bases left between them. The chain employs TRBV6-5 and TRBJ2-2; the D gene is possibly TRBD1 (5 bases). The sequenced material came from PBMCs. The TCR was taken from a boy between 10 and 17 years old in good health and CMV-seropositive. CDR3 in amino acids: CASSYGAITGELFF. CDR3 in DNA: TGTGCCAGCAGTTATGGGGCGATCACCGGGGAGCTGTTTTTT.